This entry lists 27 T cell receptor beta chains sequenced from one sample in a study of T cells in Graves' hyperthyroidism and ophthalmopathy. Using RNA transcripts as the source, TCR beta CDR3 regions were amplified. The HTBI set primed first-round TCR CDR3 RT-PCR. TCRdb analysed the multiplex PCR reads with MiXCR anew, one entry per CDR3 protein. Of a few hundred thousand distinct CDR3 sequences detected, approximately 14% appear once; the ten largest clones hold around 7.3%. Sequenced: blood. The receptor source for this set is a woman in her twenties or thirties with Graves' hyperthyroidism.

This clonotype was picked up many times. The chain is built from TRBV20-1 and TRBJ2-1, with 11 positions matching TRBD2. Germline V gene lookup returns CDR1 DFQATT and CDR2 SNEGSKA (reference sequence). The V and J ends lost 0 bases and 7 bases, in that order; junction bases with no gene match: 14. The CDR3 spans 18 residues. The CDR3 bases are TGCAGTGCTAGAGATTTTCAGGGTACTAGCGGGAGTTTGAATGAGCAGTTCTTC. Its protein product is CSARDFQGTSGSLNEQFF.

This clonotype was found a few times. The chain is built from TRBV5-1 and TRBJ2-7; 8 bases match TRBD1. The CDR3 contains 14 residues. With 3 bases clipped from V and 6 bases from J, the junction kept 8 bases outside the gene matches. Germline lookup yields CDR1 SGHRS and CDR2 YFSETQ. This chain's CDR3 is CASSSRTGNGEQYF. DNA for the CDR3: TGCGCCAGCAGCTCAAGGACAGGGAACGGCGAGCAGTACTTC.

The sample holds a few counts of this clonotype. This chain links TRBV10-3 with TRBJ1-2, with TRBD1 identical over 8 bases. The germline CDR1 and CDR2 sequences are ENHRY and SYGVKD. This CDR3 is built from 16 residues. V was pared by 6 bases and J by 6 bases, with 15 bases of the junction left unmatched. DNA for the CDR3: TGTGCCATCAGGGGAGGACAGGGACGGGGCTTTGATGGCTACACCTTC. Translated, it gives CAIRGGQGRGFDGYTF.

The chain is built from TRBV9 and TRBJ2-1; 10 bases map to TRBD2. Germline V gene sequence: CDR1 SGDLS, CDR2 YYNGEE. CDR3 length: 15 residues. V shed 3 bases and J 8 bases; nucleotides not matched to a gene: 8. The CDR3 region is CASSGQREGLDEQFF. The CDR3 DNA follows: TGTGCCAGCAGCGGTCAGCGGGAGGGCCTGGATGAGCAGTTCTTC.

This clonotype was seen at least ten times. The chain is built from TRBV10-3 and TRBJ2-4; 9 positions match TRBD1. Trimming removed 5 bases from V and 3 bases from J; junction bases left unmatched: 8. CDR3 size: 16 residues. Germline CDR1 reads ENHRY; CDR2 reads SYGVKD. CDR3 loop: CAISTGQGMGKNIQYF. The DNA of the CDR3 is TGTGCCATCAGTACGGGACAGGGTATGGGCAAAAACATTCAGTACTTC.

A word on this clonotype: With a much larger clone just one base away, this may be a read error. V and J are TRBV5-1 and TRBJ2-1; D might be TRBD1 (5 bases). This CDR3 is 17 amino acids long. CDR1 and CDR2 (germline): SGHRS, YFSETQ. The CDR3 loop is CASSLDGHSRSYNEQSF. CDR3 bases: TGCGCCAGCAGCTTGGATGGACATAGTCGGTCCTACAATGAGCAGTCCTTC.

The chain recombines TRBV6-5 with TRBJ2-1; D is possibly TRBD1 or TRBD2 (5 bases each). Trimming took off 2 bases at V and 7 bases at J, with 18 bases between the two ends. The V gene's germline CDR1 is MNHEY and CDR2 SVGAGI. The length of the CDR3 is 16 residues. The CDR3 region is CASSYRGPMVGNEQFF. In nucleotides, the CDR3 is TGTGCCAGCAGTTACAGGGGACCCATGGTTGGGAATGAGCAGTTCTTC.

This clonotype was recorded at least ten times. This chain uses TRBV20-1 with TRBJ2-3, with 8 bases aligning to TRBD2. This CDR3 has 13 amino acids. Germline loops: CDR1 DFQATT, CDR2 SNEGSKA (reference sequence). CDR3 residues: CSTSGPSTDTQYF. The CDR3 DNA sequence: TGCAGCACTAGCGGACCTAGCACAGATACGCAGTATTTT.

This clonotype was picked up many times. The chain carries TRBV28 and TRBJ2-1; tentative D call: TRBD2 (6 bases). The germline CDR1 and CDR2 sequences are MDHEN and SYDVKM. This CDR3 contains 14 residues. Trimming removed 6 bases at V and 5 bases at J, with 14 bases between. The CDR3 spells CASSNRDFNNEQFF. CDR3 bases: TGTGCCAGCAGCAACCGGGACTTTAACAATGAGCAGTTCTTC.

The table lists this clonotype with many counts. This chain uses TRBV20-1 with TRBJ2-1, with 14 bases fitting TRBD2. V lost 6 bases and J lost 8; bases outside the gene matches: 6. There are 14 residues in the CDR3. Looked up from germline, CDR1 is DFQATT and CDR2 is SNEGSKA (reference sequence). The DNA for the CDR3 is TGCAGTGCAAGACTAGCGGGAGGGCCGGATGAGCAGTTCTTC. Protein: CSARLAGGPDEQFF.

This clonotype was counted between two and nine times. The CDR3 loop is CASSTTGAGANVLTF. DNA of the CDR3: TGTGCCAGCAGCACAACAGGGGCTGGGGCCAACGTCCTGACTTTC. This chain links TRBV12-3 or TRBV12-4 with TRBJ2-6; 7 nucleotides line up with TRBD1. J gave up 2 bases and V 6 bases, and 4 bases lay outside the gene matches. This CDR3 spans 15 amino acids.

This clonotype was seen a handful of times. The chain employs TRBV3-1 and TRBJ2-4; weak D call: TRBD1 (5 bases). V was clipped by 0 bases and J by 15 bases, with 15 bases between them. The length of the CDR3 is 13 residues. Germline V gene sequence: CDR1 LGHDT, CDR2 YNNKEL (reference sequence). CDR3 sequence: CASSQESRVALYF. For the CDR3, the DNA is TGTGCCAGCAGCCAAGAAAGCAGGGTCGCACTGTACTTC.

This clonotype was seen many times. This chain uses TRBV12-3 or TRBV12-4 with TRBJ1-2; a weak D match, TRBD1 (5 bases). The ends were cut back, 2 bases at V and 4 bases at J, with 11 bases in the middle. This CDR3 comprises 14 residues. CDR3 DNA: TGTGCCAGCAGTTTACGGGACTCCAGCTATGGCTACACCTTC. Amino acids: CASSLRDSSYGYTF.

The CDR3 DNA sequence: TGTGCCAGCAGTTTTGACAACTATGGCTACACCTTC. Translation: CASSFDNYGYTF. V and J are TRBV6-1 and TRBJ1-2; D call uncertain. The CDR3 has 12 amino acids. V lost 5 bases to trimming and J lost 2 bases, with 6 bases between them. Germline-derived CDR1 and CDR2 are MNHNS and SASEGT.

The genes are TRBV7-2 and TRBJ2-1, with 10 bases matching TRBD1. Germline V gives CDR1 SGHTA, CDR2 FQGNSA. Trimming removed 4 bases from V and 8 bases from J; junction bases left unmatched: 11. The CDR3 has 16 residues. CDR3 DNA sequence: TGTGCCAGCAGCTCCATAGAGGGACAGGGGCGGGATGAGCAGTTCTTC. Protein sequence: CASSSIEGQGRDEQFF.

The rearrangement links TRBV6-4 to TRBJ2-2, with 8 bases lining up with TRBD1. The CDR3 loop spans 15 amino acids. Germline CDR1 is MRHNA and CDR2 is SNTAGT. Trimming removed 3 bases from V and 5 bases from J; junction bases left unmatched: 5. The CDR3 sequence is CASSEGQGITGELFF. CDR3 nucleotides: TGTGCCAGCAGTGAAGGACAGGGCATAACCGGGGAGCTGTTTTTT.

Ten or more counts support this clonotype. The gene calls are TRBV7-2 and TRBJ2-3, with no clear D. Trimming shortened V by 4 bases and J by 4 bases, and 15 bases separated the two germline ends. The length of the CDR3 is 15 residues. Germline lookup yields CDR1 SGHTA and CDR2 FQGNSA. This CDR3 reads CASSSTPSSADTQYF. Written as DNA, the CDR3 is TGTGCCAGCAGCTCAACCCCTTCTTCTGCAGATACGCAGTATTTT.

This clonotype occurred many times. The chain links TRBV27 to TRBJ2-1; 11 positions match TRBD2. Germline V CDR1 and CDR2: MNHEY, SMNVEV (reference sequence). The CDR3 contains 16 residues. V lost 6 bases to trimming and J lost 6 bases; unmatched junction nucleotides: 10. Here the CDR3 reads CASSAGRLAGINEQFF. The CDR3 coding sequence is TGTGCCAGCAGCGCCGGCAGACTAGCGGGAATCAATGAGCAGTTCTTC.

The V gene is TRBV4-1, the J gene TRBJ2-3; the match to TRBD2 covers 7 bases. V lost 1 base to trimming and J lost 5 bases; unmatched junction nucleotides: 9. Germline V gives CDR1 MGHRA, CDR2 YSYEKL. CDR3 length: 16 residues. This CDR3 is CASSQGPAGDRDTQYF. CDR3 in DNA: TGCGCCAGCAGCCAAGGGCCCGCGGGAGATCGAGATACGCAGTATTTT.

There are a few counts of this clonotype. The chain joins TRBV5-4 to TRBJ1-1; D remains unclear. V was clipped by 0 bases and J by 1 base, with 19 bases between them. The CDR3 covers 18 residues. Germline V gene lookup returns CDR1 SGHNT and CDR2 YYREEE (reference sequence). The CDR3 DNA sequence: TGTGCCAGCAGCTTGGTTTCGGGTCGCGGGAGTTCGAACACTGAAGCTTTCTTT. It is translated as CASSLVSGRGSSNTEAFF.

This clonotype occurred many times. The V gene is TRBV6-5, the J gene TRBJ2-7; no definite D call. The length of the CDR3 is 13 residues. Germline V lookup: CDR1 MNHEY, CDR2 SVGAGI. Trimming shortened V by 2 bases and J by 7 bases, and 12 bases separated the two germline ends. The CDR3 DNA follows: TGTGCCAGCAGTTACGGACCGGGCTATGAGCAGTACTTC. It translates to CASSYGPGYEQYF.

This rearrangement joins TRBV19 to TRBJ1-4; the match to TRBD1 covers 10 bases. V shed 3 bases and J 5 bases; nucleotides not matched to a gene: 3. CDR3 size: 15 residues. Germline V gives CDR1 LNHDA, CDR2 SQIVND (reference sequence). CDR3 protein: CASSMGQGSNEKLFF. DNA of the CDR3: TGTGCCAGTAGTATGGGACAGGGGTCGAATGAAAAACTGTTTTTT.

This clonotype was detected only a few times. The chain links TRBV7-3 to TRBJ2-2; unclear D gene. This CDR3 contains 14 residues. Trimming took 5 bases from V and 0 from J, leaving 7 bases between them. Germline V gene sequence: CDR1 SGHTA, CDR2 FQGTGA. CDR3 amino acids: CASSHRANTGELFF. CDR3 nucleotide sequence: TGTGCCAGCAGCCATCGCGCGAACACCGGGGAGCTGTTTTTT. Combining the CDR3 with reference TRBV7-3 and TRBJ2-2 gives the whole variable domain GAGVSQTPSNKVTEKGKYVELRCDPISGHTALYWYRQSLGQGPEFLIYFQGTGAADDSGLPNDRFFAVRPEGSVSTLKIQRTERGDSAVYLCASSHRANTGELFFGEGSRLTVL.

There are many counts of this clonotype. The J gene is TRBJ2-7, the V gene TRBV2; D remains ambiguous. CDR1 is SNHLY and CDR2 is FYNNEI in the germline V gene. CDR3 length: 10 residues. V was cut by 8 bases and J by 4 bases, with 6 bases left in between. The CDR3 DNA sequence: TGTGCCAGCGTGGGTTACGAGCAGTACTTC. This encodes CASVGYEQYF.

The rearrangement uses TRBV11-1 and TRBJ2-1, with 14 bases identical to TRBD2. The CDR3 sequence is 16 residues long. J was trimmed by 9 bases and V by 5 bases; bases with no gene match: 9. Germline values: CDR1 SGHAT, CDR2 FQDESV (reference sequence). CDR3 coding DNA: TGTGCCAGCAGCCCCACTGGGACTAGCGGGAGCGGTGAGCAGTTCTTC. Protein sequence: CASSPTGTSGSGEQFF.

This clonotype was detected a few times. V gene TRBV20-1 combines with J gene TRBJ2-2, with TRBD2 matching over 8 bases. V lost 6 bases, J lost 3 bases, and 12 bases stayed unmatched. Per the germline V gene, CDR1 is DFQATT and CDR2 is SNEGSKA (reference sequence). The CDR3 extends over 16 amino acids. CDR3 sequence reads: CSAVRGGSEYTGELFF. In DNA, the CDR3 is TGCAGTGCCGTCCGGGGGGGGAGTGAGTACACCGGGGAGCTGTTTTTT.

CDR3 nucleotide sequence: TGTGCCAGCAGCAGAGGGACAGGGGGCACCTACGAGCAGTACTTC. Residues: CASSRGTGGTYEQYF. V is TRBV6-1 and J is TRBJ2-7; the match to TRBD1 covers 12 bases. The V gene's germline CDR1 is MNHNS and CDR2 SASEGT. This CDR3 is 15 amino acids long. Trimming removed 6 bases from V and 2 bases from J; junction bases left unmatched: 5.